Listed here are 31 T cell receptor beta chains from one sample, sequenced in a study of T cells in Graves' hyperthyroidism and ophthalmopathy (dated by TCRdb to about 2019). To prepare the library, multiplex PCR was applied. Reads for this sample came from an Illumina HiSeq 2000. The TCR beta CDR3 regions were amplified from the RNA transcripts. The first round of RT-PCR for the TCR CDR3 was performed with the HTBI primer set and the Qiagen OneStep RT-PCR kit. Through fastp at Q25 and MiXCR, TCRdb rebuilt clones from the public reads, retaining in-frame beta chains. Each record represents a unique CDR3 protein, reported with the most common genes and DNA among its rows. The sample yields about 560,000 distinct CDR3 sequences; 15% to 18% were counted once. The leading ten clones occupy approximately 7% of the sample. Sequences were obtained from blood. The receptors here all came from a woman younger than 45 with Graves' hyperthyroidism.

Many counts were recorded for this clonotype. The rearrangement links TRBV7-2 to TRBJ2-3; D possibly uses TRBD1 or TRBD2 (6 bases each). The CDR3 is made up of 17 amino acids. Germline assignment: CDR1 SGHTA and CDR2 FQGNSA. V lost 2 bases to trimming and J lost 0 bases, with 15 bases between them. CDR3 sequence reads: CASSLLLGGTSTDTQYF. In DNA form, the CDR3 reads TGTGCCAGCAGCTTACTTCTTGGCGGGACAAGCACAGATACGCAGTATTTT.

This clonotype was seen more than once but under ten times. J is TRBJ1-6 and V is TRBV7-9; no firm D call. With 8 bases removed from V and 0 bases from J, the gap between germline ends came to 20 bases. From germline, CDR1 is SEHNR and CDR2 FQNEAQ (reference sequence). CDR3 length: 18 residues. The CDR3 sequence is CASSPDRTGSSYNSPLHF. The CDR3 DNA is TGTGCCAGCTCACCTGATCGGACGGGTTCCTCCTATAATTCACCCCTCCACTTT.

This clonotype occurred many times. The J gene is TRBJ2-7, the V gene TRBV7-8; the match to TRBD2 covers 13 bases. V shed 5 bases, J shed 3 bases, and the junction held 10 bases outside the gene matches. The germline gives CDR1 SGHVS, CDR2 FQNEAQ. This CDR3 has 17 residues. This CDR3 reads CASSPTRLAGGYYEQYF. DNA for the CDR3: TGTGCCAGCAGCCCAACAAGACTAGCGGGAGGTTACTACGAGCAGTACTTC.

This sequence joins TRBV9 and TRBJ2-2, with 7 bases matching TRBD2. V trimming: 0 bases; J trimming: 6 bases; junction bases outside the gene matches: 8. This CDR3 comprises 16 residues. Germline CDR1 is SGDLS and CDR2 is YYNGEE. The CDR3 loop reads CASSVVAGAFSGELFF. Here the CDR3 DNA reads TGTGCCAGCAGCGTAGTGGCGGGAGCTTTTTCCGGGGAGCTGTTTTTT.

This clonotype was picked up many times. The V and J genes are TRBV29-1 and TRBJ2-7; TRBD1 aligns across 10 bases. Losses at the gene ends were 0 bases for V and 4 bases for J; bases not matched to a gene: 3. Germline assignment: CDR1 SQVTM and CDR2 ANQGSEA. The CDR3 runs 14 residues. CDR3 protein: CSVEDRTGGYEQYF. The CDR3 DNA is TGCAGCGTTGAAGATAGGACAGGGGGGTACGAGCAGTACTTC.

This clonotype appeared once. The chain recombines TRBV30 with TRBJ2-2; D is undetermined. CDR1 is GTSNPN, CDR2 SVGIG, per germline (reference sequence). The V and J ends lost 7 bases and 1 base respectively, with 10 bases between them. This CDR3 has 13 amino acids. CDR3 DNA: TGTGCCTCCGACGTTGTGAACACCGGGGAGCTGTTTTTT. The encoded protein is CASDVVNTGELFF.

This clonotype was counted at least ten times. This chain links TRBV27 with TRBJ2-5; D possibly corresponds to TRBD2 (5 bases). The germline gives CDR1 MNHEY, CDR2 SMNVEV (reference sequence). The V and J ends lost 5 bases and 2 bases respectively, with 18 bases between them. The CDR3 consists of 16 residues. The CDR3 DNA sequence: TGTGCCAGCAGTCCTCGAATCAGAACGGGGCAAGAGACCCAGTACTTC. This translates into CASSPRIRTGQETQYF.

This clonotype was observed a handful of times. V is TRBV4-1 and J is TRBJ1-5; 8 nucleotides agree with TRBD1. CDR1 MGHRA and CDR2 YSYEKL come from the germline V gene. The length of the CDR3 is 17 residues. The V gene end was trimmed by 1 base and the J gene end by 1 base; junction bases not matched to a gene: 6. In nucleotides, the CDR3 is TGCGCCAGCAGCCAAGTATCAGGGGGCTTCAGCAATCAGCCCCAGCATTTT. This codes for CASSQVSGGFSNQPQHF.

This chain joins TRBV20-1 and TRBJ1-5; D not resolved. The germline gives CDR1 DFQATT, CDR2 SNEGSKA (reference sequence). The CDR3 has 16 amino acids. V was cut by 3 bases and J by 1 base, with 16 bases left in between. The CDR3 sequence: CSARADWEVSNQPQHF. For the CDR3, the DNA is TGCAGTGCTAGGGCAGACTGGGAAGTAAGCAATCAGCCCCAGCATTTT.

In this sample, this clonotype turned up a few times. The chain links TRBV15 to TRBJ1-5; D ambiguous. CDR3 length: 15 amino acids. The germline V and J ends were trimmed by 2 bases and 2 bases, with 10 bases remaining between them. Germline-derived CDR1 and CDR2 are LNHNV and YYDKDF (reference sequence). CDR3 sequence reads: CATSRRTIGNQPQHF. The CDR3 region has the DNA TGTGCCACCAGCAGAAGGACGATTGGCAATCAGCCCCAGCATTTT.

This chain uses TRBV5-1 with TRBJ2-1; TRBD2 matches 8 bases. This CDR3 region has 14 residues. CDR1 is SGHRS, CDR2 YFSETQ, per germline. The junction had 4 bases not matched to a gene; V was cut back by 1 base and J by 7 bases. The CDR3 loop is CASSLSGSGNEQFF. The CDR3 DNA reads TGCGCCAGCAGCTTGAGCGGGAGCGGGAATGAGCAGTTCTTC.

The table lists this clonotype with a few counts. The CDR3 spells CSVDLRSDNEQFF. CDR3 bases: TGCAGCGTTGACCTCCGTAGCGACAATGAGCAGTTCTTC. This chain links TRBV29-1 with TRBJ2-1; weak D call: TRBD2 (5 bases). From germline, CDR1 is SQVTM and CDR2 ANQGSEA. V lost 3 bases to trimming and J lost 5 bases, with 11 bases between them. The CDR3 consists of 13 residues.

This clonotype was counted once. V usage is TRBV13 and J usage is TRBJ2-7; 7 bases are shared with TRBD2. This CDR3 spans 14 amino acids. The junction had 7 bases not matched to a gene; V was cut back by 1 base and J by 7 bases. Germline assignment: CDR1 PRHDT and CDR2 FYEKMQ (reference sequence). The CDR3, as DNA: TGTGCCAGCAGCTTAGCCGCGGGAGCGGGGGAGCAGTACTTC. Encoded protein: CASSLAAGAGEQYF.

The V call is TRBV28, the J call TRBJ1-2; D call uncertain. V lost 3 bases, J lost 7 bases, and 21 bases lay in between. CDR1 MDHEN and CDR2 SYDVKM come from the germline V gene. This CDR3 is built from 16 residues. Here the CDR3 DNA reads TGTGCCAGCAGTTTCGGTCTGCTCCCTCAAACTGGTGGCTACACCTTC. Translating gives CASSFGLLPQTGGYTF.

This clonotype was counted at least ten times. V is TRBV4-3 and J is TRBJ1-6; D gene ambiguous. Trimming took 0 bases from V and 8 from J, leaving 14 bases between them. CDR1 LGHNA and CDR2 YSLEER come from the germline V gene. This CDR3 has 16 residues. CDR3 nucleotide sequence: TGCGCCAGCAGCCAAGAAGCCAGCCGTGGAGATTCACCCCTCCACTTT. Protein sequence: CASSQEASRGDSPLHF.

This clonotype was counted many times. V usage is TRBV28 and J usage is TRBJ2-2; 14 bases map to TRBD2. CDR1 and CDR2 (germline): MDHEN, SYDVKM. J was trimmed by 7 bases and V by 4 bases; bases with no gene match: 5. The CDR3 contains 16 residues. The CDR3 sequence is CASSSRLAGGVGELFF. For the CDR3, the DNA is TGTGCCAGCAGTTCAAGACTAGCGGGAGGGGTCGGGGAGCTGTTTTTT.

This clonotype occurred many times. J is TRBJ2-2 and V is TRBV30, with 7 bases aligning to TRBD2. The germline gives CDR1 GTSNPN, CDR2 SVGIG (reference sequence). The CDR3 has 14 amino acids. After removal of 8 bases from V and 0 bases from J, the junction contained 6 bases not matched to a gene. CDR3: CARTGGTNTGELFF. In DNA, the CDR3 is TGTGCCCGGACGGGGGGAACGAACACCGGGGAGCTGTTTTTT.

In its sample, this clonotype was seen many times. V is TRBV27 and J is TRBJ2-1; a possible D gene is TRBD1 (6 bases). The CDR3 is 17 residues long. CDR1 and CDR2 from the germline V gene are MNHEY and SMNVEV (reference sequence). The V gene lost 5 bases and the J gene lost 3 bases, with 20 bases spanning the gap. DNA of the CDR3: TGTGCCAGCAGTCGTCGTGGAAGGGACACATACTACAATGAGCAGTTCTTC. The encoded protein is CASSRRGRDTYYNEQFF.

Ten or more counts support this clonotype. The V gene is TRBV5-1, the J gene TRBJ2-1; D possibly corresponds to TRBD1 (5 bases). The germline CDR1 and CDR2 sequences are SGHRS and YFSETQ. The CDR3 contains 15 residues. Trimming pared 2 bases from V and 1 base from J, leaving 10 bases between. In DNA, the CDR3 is TGCGCCAGCAGCTTCCGGACAATTTCCTACAATGAGCAGTTCTTC. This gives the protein CASSFRTISYNEQFF.

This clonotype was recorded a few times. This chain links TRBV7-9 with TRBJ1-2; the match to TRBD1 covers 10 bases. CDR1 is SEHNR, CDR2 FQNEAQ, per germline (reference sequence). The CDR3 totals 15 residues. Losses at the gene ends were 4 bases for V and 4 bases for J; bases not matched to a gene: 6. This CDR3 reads CASSSRDRGFYGYTF. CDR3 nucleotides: TGTGCCAGCAGCTCCCGGGACAGGGGCTTCTATGGCTACACCTTC.

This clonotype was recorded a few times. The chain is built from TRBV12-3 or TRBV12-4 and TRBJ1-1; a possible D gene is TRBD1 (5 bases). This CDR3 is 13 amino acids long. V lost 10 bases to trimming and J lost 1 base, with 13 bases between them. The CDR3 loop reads CATRRTPNTEAFF. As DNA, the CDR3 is TGTGCCACAAGACGGACACCGAACACTGAAGCTTTCTTT.

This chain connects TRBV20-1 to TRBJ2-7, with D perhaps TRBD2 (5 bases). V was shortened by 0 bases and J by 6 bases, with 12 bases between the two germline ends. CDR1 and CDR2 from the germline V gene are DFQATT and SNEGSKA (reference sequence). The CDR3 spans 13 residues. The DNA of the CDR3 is TGCAGTGCTAGAGATTTTCGGGGTGTCGAGCAGTACTTC. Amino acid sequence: CSARDFRGVEQYF.

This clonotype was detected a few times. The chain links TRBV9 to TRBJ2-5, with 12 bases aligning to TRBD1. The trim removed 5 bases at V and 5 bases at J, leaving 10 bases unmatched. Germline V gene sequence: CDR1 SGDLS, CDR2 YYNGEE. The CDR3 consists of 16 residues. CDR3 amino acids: CASSVGGQGAGETQYF. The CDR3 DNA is TGTGCCAGCAGTGTTGGGGGACAGGGGGCCGGGGAGACCCAGTACTTC.

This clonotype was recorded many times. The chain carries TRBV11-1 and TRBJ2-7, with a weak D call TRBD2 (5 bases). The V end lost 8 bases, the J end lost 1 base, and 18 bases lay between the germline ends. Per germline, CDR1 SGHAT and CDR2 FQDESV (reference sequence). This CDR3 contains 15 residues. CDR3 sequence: CASRSTAGRSYEQYF. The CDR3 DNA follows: TGTGCCAGCCGATCAACGGCGGGTCGATCCTACGAGCAGTACTTC.

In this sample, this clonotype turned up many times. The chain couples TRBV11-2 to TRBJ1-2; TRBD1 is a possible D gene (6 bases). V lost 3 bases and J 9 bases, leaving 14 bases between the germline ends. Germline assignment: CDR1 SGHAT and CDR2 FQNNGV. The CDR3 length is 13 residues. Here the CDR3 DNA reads TGTGCCAGCAGCTTTGACAGGCCCGATAGCTACACCTTC. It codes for CASSFDRPDSYTF.

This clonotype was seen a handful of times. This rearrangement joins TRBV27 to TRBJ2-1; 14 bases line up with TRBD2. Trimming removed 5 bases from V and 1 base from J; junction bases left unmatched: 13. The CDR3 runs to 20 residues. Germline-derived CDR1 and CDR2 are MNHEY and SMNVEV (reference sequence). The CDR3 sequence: CASSDILGLAGGKSYNEQFF. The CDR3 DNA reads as TGTGCCAGCAGTGATATCCTCGGACTAGCGGGAGGAAAATCCTACAATGAGCAGTTCTTC.

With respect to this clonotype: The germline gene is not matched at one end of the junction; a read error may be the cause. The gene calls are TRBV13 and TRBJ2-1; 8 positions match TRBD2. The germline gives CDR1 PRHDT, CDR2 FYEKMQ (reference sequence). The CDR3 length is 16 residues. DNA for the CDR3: TGCGCCAGCAGCCAAGATTGGCGGGGGGACTACAATGAGCAGTTCTTC. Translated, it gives CASSQDWRGDYNEQFF.

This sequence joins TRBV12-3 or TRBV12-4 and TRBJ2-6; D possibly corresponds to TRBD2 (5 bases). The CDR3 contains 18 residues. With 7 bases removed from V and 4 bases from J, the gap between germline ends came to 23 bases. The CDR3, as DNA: TGTGCCAGCACCCTGTGGACTTCTTTTTCGACGGGGGCCAACGTCCTGACTTTC. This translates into CASTLWTSFSTGANVLTF.

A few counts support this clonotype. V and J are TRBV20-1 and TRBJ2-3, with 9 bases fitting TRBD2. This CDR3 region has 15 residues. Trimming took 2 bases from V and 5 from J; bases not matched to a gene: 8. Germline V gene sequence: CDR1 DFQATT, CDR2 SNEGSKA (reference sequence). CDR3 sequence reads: CSARNSGSAGDTQYF. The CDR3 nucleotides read TGCAGTGCTAGAAATAGCGGGAGTGCTGGAGATACGCAGTATTTT.

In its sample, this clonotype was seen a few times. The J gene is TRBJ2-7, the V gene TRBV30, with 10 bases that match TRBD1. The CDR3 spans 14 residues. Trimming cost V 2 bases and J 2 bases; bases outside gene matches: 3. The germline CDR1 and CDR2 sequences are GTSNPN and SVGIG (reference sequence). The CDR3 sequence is CAWSTGTGAYEQYF. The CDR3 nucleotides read TGTGCCTGGAGTACGGGGACAGGGGCCTACGAGCAGTACTTC.

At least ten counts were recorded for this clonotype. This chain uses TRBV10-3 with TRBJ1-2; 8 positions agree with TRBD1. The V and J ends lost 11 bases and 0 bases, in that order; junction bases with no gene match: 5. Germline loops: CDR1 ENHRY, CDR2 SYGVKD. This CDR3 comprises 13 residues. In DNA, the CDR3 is TGTGCCGCACAGGGGGAAGCTAACTATGGCTACACCTTC. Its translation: CAAQGEANYGYTF.